This entry lists 27 T cell receptor beta chains sequenced from one sample in a study of T cells after posttransplantation cyclophosphamide. Cells defined as naive were viable CD3+CD4+ or CD3+CD8+ and CCR7+CD45RA+CD45RO-CD95-CD27+CD28+. The table came from immunoSEQ multiplex PCR; TCRdb's copy has only in-frame clones and leaves some out. The profile shows about 10,000 clones, roughly 98% of them singletons. What was sequenced was naive CD4+ T cells sorted from PBMCs. These receptor sequences come from a woman aged 60-75 years in good health, CMV-negative, and a related stem cell transplant donor.

The V and J genes are TRBV7-2 and TRBJ2-4; 8 bases are shared with TRBD1. The J segment lost 5 bases and the V segment lost 2 bases, leaving 8 bases of the junction unmatched. This CDR3 comprises 16 residues. CDR1 is SGHTA, CDR2 FQGNSA, per germline. The CDR3 bases are TGTGCCAGCAGCTTATCACCGACAGGGGACGAAAACATTCAGTACTTC. This translates into CASSLSPTGDENIQYF.

In DNA form, the CDR3 reads TGTGCCAGCAGCGTAGTTGGGCAGGGGGAGACCCAGTACTTC. Translation: CASSVVGQGETQYF. This chain uses TRBV9 with TRBJ2-5, with D possibly matching TRBD1 (6 bases). V dropped 0 bases and J dropped 5 bases, with 11 bases sitting between them. The CDR3 covers 14 residues. Germline values: CDR1 SGDLS, CDR2 YYNGEE.

V gene TRBV7-9 combines with J gene TRBJ2-1, with a weak D call TRBD2 (6 bases). V shed 5 bases and J shed 15 bases, with 17 bases lying between them. The CDR3 has 12 residues. Germline values: CDR1 SEHNR, CDR2 FQNEAQ (reference sequence). The CDR3 DNA is TGTGCCAGCAGCGAATCCCCCGGGACTCGGTTCTTC. This codes for CASSESPGTRFF.

This chain connects TRBV7-2 to TRBJ2-2, with TRBD1 matching 10 bases. The germline V gene has CDR1 SGHTA and CDR2 FQGNSA. The CDR3 contains 15 residues. V lost 4 bases to trimming and J lost 6 bases; unmatched junction nucleotides: 5. CDR3 sequence: CASSYLGTGAGELFF. The CDR3 nucleotides are TGTGCCAGCAGCTATTTGGGGACAGGGGCCGGGGAGCTGTTTTTT.

The chain carries TRBV29-1 and TRBJ1-4, with D possibly matching TRBD1 (5 bases). This CDR3 has 13 residues. The germline V gene has CDR1 SQVTM and CDR2 ANQGSEA. The V end lost 4 bases, the J end lost 8 bases, and 14 bases lay between the germline ends. The CDR3 region is CSVVGQGGEKLFF. In DNA, the CDR3 is TGCAGCGTTGTGGGCCAGGGTGGCGAAAAACTGTTTTTT.

The chain combines TRBV6-5 with TRBJ1-4; 10 positions agree with TRBD1. Germline CDR1 reads MNHEY; CDR2 reads SVGAGI. The CDR3 covers 15 residues. V dropped 6 bases and J dropped 7; count of bases not matched to a gene: 8. CDR3 protein: CASRTLTGGSEKLFF. The CDR3 bases are TGTGCCAGCAGGACCCTGACAGGGGGCAGTGAAAAACTGTTTTTT.

DNA of the CDR3: TGTGCCAGTATGAGGGTCGGGGAGCTGTTTTTT. Its protein is CASMRVGELFF. The chain joins TRBV19 to TRBJ2-2; TRBD2 is a possible D gene (5 bases). CDR1 is LNHDA and CDR2 is SQIVND in the germline V gene (reference sequence). The V end was cut by 7 bases, the J end by 7 bases, with 7 bases between. The length of the CDR3 is 11 residues. Full variable domain (rest looked up from reference TRBV19 and TRBJ2-2): DGGITQSPKYLFRKEGQNVTLSCEQNLNHDAMYWYRQDPGQGLRLIYYSQIVNDFQKGDIAEGYSVSREKKESFPLTVTSAQKNPTAFYLCASMRVGELFFGEGSRLTVL.

CDR3 sequence (DNA): TGTGCCAGCAAACCACCGGGACTAGCGAGCGATGAGCAGTTCTTC. Its protein is CASKPPGLASDEQFF. The V gene is TRBV5-4, the J gene TRBJ2-1, with TRBD2 matching 10 bases. This CDR3 has 15 amino acids. The germline V gene has CDR1 SGHNT and CDR2 YYREEE (reference sequence). V was clipped by 6 bases and J by 8 bases; unmatched bases: 11. The full variable domain, completed using reference TRBV5-4 and TRBJ2-1, is ETGVTQSPTHLIKTRGQQVTLRCSSQSGHNTVSWYQQALGQGPQFIFQYYREEENGRGNFPPRFSGLQFPNYSSELNVNALELDDSALYLCASKPPGLASDEQFFGPGTRLTVL.

The chain carries TRBV10-3 and TRBJ2-2, with D tentatively TRBD2 (5 bases). This CDR3 has 14 amino acids. Looked up from germline, CDR1 is ENHRY and CDR2 is SYGVKD. The V and J ends lost 10 bases and 2 bases respectively, with 14 bases between them. CDR3 residues: CATDSGPNTGELFF. DNA for the CDR3: TGTGCCACGGACTCCGGGCCCAACACCGGGGAGCTGTTTTTT.

The rearrangement links TRBV5-1 to TRBJ2-1; 9 positions match TRBD2. Unmatched junction bases numbered 10, after V lost 4 bases and J lost 5 bases. The germline gives CDR1 SGHRS, CDR2 YFSETQ. The CDR3 length is 16 residues. The DNA of the CDR3 is TGCGCCAGCAGCAGAGGGGGCGGGAGGGCCCACAATGAGCAGTTCTTC. Protein sequence: CASSRGGGRAHNEQFF.

The chain uses TRBV19 and TRBJ1-4; D remains ambiguous. V shed 7 bases and J shed 0 bases, with 18 bases lying between them. The V gene's germline CDR1 is LNHDA and CDR2 SQIVND (reference sequence). This CDR3 has 17 residues. CDR3 coding DNA: TGTGCCAGTACCAAGACATACAGCCACACAACTAATGAAAAACTGTTTTTT. Its translation is CASTKTYSHTTNEKLFF.

The chain links TRBV11-3 to TRBJ2-3; 7 bases agree with TRBD2. Germline CDR1 reads SGHNT; CDR2 reads YENEEA. The CDR3 runs to 16 residues. The V segment lost 1 base and the J segment 2 bases; nucleotides outside the gene matches: 6. This CDR3 reads CASSLGTGGATDTQYF. In DNA, the CDR3 is TGTGCCAGCAGCTTAGGAACGGGGGGAGCCACAGATACGCAGTATTTT.

The V and J genes are TRBV5-1 and TRBJ1-4; the match to TRBD1 covers 9 bases. This CDR3 comprises 18 residues. V lost 4 bases to trimming and J lost 2 bases; unmatched junction nucleotides: 12. Germline V gene lookup returns CDR1 SGHRS and CDR2 YFSETQ. The CDR3 loop reads CASSPLGQGISTNEKLFF. The CDR3, as DNA: TGCGCCAGCAGCCCCCTGGGACAGGGAATATCCACTAATGAAAAACTGTTTTTT.

The chain is built from TRBV2 and TRBJ2-1, with TRBD1 identical over 7 bases. Germline CDR1 reads SNHLY; CDR2 reads FYNNEI. This CDR3 has 14 residues. The V and J ends lost 6 bases and 10 bases, in that order; junction bases with no gene match: 12. The CDR3 loop is CASSQGVLRWEQFF. Here the CDR3 DNA reads TGTGCCAGCAGCCAGGGGGTCCTCCGGTGGGAGCAGTTCTTC.

This chain joins TRBV18 and TRBJ1-6, with 10 bases that match TRBD1. J lost 5 bases, V lost 2 bases, and 6 bases had no gene match. The CDR3 length is 17 residues. Germline values: CDR1 KGHSH, CDR2 LQKENI. CDR3 amino acids: CASSPTGTGVNNSPLHF. For the CDR3, the DNA is TGTGCCAGCTCACCAACCGGGACAGGGGTCAATAATTCACCCCTCCACTTT.

The genes are TRBV5-4 and TRBJ2-2; no clear D gene. CDR3 length: 14 residues. CDR1 SGHNT and CDR2 YYREEE come from the germline V gene (reference sequence). V lost 0 bases to trimming and J lost 5 bases, with 8 bases between them. CDR3 loop: CASSLGEITGELFF. CDR3 in DNA: TGTGCCAGCAGCTTGGGCGAGATAACCGGGGAGCTGTTTTTT. Complete variable domain (other parts from reference TRBV5-4 and TRBJ2-2): ETGVTQSPTHLIKTRGQQVTLRCSSQSGHNTVSWYQQALGQGPQFIFQYYREEENGRGNFPPRFSGLQFPNYSSELNVNALELDDSALYLCASSLGEITGELFFGEGSRLTVL.

The V gene is TRBV19, the J gene TRBJ2-7; the match to TRBD2 covers 8 bases. In germline, CDR1 is LNHDA, CDR2 SQIVND (reference sequence). The J segment lost 5 bases and the V segment lost 7 bases, leaving 10 bases of the junction unmatched. This CDR3 has 14 residues. CDR3 protein: CASTPTGGNHEQYF. CDR3 nucleotide sequence: TGTGCCAGTACCCCTACGGGAGGGAACCACGAGCAGTACTTC.

This chain joins TRBV4-2 and TRBJ2-7; tentative D call: TRBD1 (6 bases). V shed 0 bases and J shed 5 bases, with 14 bases lying between them. In germline, CDR1 is LGHNA, CDR2 YNFKEQ. This CDR3 contains 15 residues. The CDR3 sequence: CASSQDQQGANEQYF. The CDR3 nucleotides read TGTGCCAGCAGCCAAGACCAACAGGGAGCAAACGAGCAGTACTTC.

The rearrangement joins TRBV6-5 to TRBJ2-7; TRBD2 agrees at 14 bases. The germline gives CDR1 MNHEY, CDR2 SVGAGI. The CDR3 consists of 16 residues. The trim removed 4 bases at V and 2 bases at J, leaving 4 bases unmatched. This CDR3 reads CASSSGLAGGPYEQYF. CDR3 nucleotides: TGTGCCAGCAGTTCCGGACTAGCGGGAGGTCCCTACGAGCAGTACTTC.

This chain uses TRBV27 with TRBJ1-5; 7 nucleotides line up with TRBD1. After removal of 6 bases from V and 2 bases from J, the junction contained 13 bases not matched to a gene. The CDR3 sequence is 17 residues long. Germline CDR1 and CDR2: MNHEY and SMNVEV (reference sequence). The CDR3 DNA is TGTGCCAGCAGCCTGACAGGGTCCCTCCGCCGCAATCAGCCCCAGCATTTT. Its translation: CASSLTGSLRRNQPQHF.

V and J are TRBV7-2 and TRBJ2-5; perhaps TRBD2 as D (6 bases). From germline, CDR1 is SGHTA and CDR2 FQGNSA. Trimming shortened V by 5 bases and J by 3 bases, and 22 bases separated the two germline ends. CDR3 length equals 17 residues. The DNA for the CDR3 is TGTGCCAGCAGCCCGACAATGATCGGGACTCGGAAAGAGACCCAGTACTTC. Residues: CASSPTMIGTRKETQYF.

The rearrangement links TRBV5-1 to TRBJ2-6, with 11 bases identical to TRBD1. V trimming: 5 bases; J trimming: 1 base; junction bases outside the gene matches: 2. The CDR3 consists of 16 residues. Per the germline V gene, CDR1 is SGHRS and CDR2 is YFSETQ. CDR3 sequence (DNA): TGCGCCAGCAGTCGGGACAGGGGGTCTGGGGCCAACGTCCTGACTTTC. This codes for CASSRDRGSGANVLTF.

This rearrangement joins TRBV19 to TRBJ2-5; 7 bases map to TRBD1. The V gene's germline CDR1 is LNHDA and CDR2 SQIVND (reference sequence). Unmatched junction bases numbered 5, after V lost 6 bases and J lost 1 base. This CDR3 spans 14 amino acids. Written as DNA, the CDR3 is TGTGCCAGTAGCAAGACAGGGATCCAAGAGACCCAGTACTTC. Translated, it gives CASSKTGIQETQYF.

Here the CDR3 DNA reads TGTGCCAGCAGCCAATCTCTCAGTCGGACTAACAACAATGAGCAGTTCTTC. This encodes CASSQSLSRTNNNEQFF. V usage is TRBV4-2 and J usage is TRBJ2-1; TRBD2 is a possible D gene (6 bases). This CDR3 region has 17 residues. The V end lost 2 bases, the J end lost 5 bases, and 19 bases lay between the germline ends. CDR1 and CDR2 (germline): LGHNA, YNFKEQ.

The J gene is TRBJ2-2, the V gene TRBV25-1; TRBD2 might be the D (5 bases). V was cut by 4 bases and J by 6 bases, with 12 bases left in between. There are 14 residues in the CDR3. CDR1 and CDR2 from the germline V gene are MGHDK and SYGVNS. The CDR3 is CASSVNIGAGELFF. CDR3 nucleotide sequence: TGTGCCAGCAGTGTTAACATCGGGGCCGGGGAGCTGTTTTTT.

The chain employs TRBV2 and TRBJ2-7, with D possibly matching TRBD1 (5 bases). Trimming pared 5 bases from V and 3 bases from J, leaving 8 bases between. CDR1 and CDR2 from the germline V gene are SNHLY and FYNNEI. CDR3 length equals 12 residues. This CDR3 is CASSNQGYEQYV. Written as DNA, the CDR3 is TGTGCCAGCAGTAACCAGGGCTACGAGCAGTACGTC.

The chain joins TRBV7-2 to TRBJ2-5; D possibly corresponds to TRBD1 (6 bases). The V end lost 4 bases, the J end lost 5 bases, and 17 bases lay between the germline ends. This CDR3 region has 15 residues. Germline V gene data show CDR1 as SGHTA and CDR2 as FQGNSA. Written as DNA, the CDR3 is TGTGCCAGCAGCTCTCGACAGGCCGGGGAGGAGACCCAGTACTTC. It yields the protein CASSSRQAGEETQYF. Based on the CDR3 plus reference TRBV7-2 and TRBJ2-5, the full variable domain is GAGVSQSPSNKVTEKGKDVELRCDPISGHTALYWYRQSLGQGLEFLIYFQGNSAPDKSGLPSDRFSAERTGGSVSTLTIQRTQQEDSAVYLCASSSRQAGEETQYFGPGTRLLVL.